This is a list of T cell receptor beta chains from one sample in a study of cytomegalovirus exposure and HLA in healthy donors. Method: immunoSEQ multiplex PCR; TCRdb's copy keeps in-frame clones and lacks some. The table has 150,000 or so clones, approximately 88% seen once. The sequencing sample was made of PBMCs. Source of these receptors: a man in his thirties or forties in good health and CMV-seronegative. The CDR3 runs from the conserved cysteine through the conserved F or W. The order of the fields is clone size, V gene, D gene, J gene, CDR3 DNA, CDR3 protein. A D gene is named only where the DNA matches it firmly. A row's size may be missing; if present it is once, few, many or a size class.

-	TRBV30	-	TRBJ1-1	TGTGCCTGGAGTGTGAGGGCTGAAGCTTTCTTT	CAWSVRAEAFF
-	TRBV28	TRBD1	TRBJ1-2	TGTGCCAGCAGTTCAGGACAGGGAGTGGGTGGCTACACCTTC	CASSSGQGVGGYTF
once	TRBV9	-	TRBJ1-2	TGTGCCAGCAGCGACGGGACTCGATCTGGCTACACCTTC	CASSDGTRSGYTF
few	TRBV14	TRBD2	TRBJ2-7	TGTGCCAGCAGCTCCGGACTAGCGGTAGGAAAGTACTTC	CASSSGLAVGKYF
-	TRBV9	-	TRBJ2-3	TGTGCCAGCAGCTTCCTTACAGATACGCAGTATTTT	CASSFLTDTQYF
-	TRBV28	-	TRBJ2-2	TGTGCCAGCAGTCGGACCGGGGAGCTGTTTTTT	CASSRTGELFF
-	TRBV9	-	TRBJ2-2	TGTGCCAGCAGCAACACAAACACCGGGGAGCTGTTTTTT	CASSNTNTGELFF
-	TRBV16	-	TRBJ1-5	TGTGCCAGCAGCCTCCCGAGCAATCAGCCCCAGCATTTT	CASSLPSNQPQHF
-	TRBV7-6	TRBD1	TRBJ2-5	TGTGCCAGCAGCTGGATACCGGGACAGAGAGGGCAAGAGACCCAGTACTTC	CASSWIPGQRGQETQYF
once	TRBV5-6	-	TRBJ2-7	TGTGCCAGCAGCTTGGGTTGGCAGGGGAAGGACGAGCAGTACTTC	CASSLGWQGKDEQYF
-	TRBV27	TRBD2	TRBJ2-7	TGTGCCAGCAGTTTAGGGCCCGGGGGGGGGAGCTACGAGCAGTACTTC	CASSLGPGGGSYEQYF
-	TRBV10-3	TRBD1	TRBJ2-7	TGTGCCATCAGTGAGCTAGGGGGCGCCTGGCAGTACTTC	CAISELGGAWQYF
-	TRBV6-8	-	TRBJ1-2	TGTGCCAGCAGTTACCCTCCGGCGGGCAGGGGCTACACCTTC	CASSYPPAGRGYTF
-	TRBV6-4	TRBD1	TRBJ1-2	TGTGCCAGCAGTGAGCCTACAGGGGGGGATGGCTACACCTTC	CASSEPTGGDGYTF
-	TRBV19	-	TRBJ1-4	TGTGCCAGTAGTAGCAGGGGCTCAACTAATGAAAAACTGTTTTTT	CASSSRGSTNEKLFF
-	TRBV4-1	-	TRBJ1-1	TGCGCCAGCAGCCAAGATCCCCAGAAATTCTCGGGGATTAAATTCTTAAACACTGAAGCTTTCTTT	CASSQDPQKFSGIKFLNTEAFF
-	TRBV29-1	-	TRBJ1-1	TGCAGCCGGGGGGGGCGGGGGGGGAACACTGAAGCTTTCTTT	CSRGGRGGNTEAFF
-	TRBV5-4	TRBD2	TRBJ2-5	TGTGCCAGCAGCCCCTATAGCGGGGGGCCCCAAGAGACCCAGTACTTC	CASSPYSGGPQETQYF
-	TRBV28	-	TRBJ1-6	TGTGCCAGCAGGACAGGCTTTAATTCACCCCTCCACTTT	CASRTGFNSPLHF
-	TRBV9	TRBD2	TRBJ2-3	TGTGCCAGCAGCCCCCACCCGGCTAGCGGGAGGCCAGATACGCAGTATTTT	CASSPHPASGRPDTQYF
-	TRBV27	TRBD1	TRBJ2-7	TGTGCCAGCAGTTATCTTCCGACGGGACAGGGGTACGAGCAGTACTTC	CASSYLPTGQGYEQYF
-	TRBV15	TRBD1	TRBJ1-4	TGTGCCACCAGCAGAGAAGGGGGCAATGAAAAACTGTTTTTT	CATSREGGNEKLFF
-	TRBV11-3	-	TRBJ1-1	TGTGCCAGCAGCTTAACTTTGTTTACTGAAGCTTTCTTT	CASSLTLFTEAFF
few	TRBV18	TRBD1	TRBJ1-2	TGTGCCAGCTCACCAGAGGGACAGGGGTCCGGCTACACCTTC	CASSPEGQGSGYTF
-	TRBV7-2	-	TRBJ2-5	TGTGCCAGCAGCTTAGTCGGGGGCTCGGGGGGCCAAGAGACCCAGTACTTC	CASSLVGGSGGQETQYF
-	TRBV7-6	TRBD2	TRBJ2-3	TGTGCCAGCAGCTTAGTCAAATTTCCTAGCGGGGACGCAGATACGCAGTATTTT	CASSLVKFPSGDADTQYF
-	TRBV14	-	TRBJ2-7	TGTGCCAGCAGCCAAGATATTCGCAGGGATCCCTACGAGCAGTACTTC	CASSQDIRRDPYEQYF
-	TRBV10-3	-	TRBJ2-7	TGTGCCATCAGTCCTAGCCCACCAGACTACGAGCAGTACTTC	CAISPSPPDYEQYF
-	TRBV29-1	TRBD2	TRBJ2-1	TGCAGCGTTGCGCTAGCGGGAGAGCAGTTCTTC	CSVALAGEQFF
once	TRBV7-6	-	TRBJ2-2	TGTGCCAGCAGACGGACTATCGTGGAGACCGGGGAGCTGTTTTTT	CASRRTIVETGELFF
-	TRBV7-6	TRBD1	TRBJ2-7	TGTGCCAGCAGCTTAAAACCGGACAGGGGGATCTACGAGCAGTACTTC	CASSLKPDRGIYEQYF
-	TRBV30	TRBD1	TRBJ1-1	TGTGCCTGGAACCCGGGACAGTCCACTGAAGCTTTCTTT	CAWNPGQSTEAFF
-	TRBV5-1	TRBD1	TRBJ1-1	TGCGCCAGCAGCGGGGACAGGGCCACTGAAGCTTTCTTT	CASSGDRATEAFF
few	TRBV6-5	-	TRBJ1-1	TGTGCCAGCAGTTACCCCTCCGGGGAAGGCACTGAAGCTTTCTTT	CASSYPSGEGTEAFF
-	TRBV5-4	TRBD1	TRBJ1-1	TGTGCCAGCAACGCAGACAGGGGTACTGAAGCTTTCTTT	CASNADRGTEAFF
-	TRBV19	-	TRBJ1-1	TGTGCCAGTATTTTGCCAGGGACAATCTCTGAAGCTTTCTTT	CASILPGTISEAFF
-	TRBV10-1	-	TRBJ1-6	TGCGCCAGCAGTGGCTCGGGGGGCTCCCAGCCCCTCCACTTT	CASSGSGGSQPLHF
-	TRBV5-4	-	TRBJ1-6	TGTGCCAGCAGCTTGGGACAGAATTCACCCCTCCACTTT	CASSLGQNSPLHF
-	TRBV5-1	TRBD1	TRBJ1-1	TGCGCCAGCAGCCTCGACAGGGATAGTAGAGCTTTCTTT	CASSLDRDSRAFF
-	TRBV27	-	TRBJ2-1	TGTGCCAGCAGTTTTAGTATGAATGAGCAGTTCTTC	CASSFSMNEQFF
-	TRBV6-6	-	TRBJ2-5	TGTGCCAGCAGCCCCCTAGGAGGCTGGGAGACCCAGTACTTC	CASSPLGGWETQYF
-	TRBV7-9	TRBD1	TRBJ2-7	TGTGCCAGCAGCTCCTCCCCAGGGGGCTACGAGCAGTACTTC	CASSSSPGGYEQYF
-	TRBV5-1	TRBD2	TRBJ2-3	TGCGCCAGCAGCTTGGTGAGGGGAGGGCACACAGATACGCAGTATTTT	CASSLVRGGHTDTQYF
-	TRBV6-6	-	TRBJ2-7	TGTGCCAGCAGTTTCACGACTAGTCTCTACGAGCAGTACTTC	CASSFTTSLYEQYF
-	TRBV10-3	-	TRBJ1-2	TGTGCCATCAGTGACCTAGATGGGGGGTACACTAACTATGGCTACACCTTC	CAISDLDGGYTNYGYTF
-	TRBV6-5	-	TRBJ2-7	TGTGCCAGCAGTTACTCAGGGGAGGTAGACGAGCAGTACTTC	CASSYSGEVDEQYF
-	TRBV19	-	TRBJ2-5	TGTGCCACTAAGGACAGAAACAAAGAGACCCAGTACTTC	CATKDRNKETQYF
-	TRBV6-5	TRBD1	TRBJ1-1	TGTGCCAGCAGTCCTACGACAGGGTCCACTGAAGCTTTCTTT	CASSPTTGSTEAFF
-	TRBV5-8	-	TRBJ1-4	TGTGCCAGCAGCGTAGGGGGAGCTACTAATGAAAAACTGTTTTTT	CASSVGGATNEKLFF
-	TRBV9	-	TRBJ2-3	TGTGTCAGCAGCGAGGGGCCGTCGAGTCCAGATACGCAGTATTTT	CVSSEGPSSPDTQYF